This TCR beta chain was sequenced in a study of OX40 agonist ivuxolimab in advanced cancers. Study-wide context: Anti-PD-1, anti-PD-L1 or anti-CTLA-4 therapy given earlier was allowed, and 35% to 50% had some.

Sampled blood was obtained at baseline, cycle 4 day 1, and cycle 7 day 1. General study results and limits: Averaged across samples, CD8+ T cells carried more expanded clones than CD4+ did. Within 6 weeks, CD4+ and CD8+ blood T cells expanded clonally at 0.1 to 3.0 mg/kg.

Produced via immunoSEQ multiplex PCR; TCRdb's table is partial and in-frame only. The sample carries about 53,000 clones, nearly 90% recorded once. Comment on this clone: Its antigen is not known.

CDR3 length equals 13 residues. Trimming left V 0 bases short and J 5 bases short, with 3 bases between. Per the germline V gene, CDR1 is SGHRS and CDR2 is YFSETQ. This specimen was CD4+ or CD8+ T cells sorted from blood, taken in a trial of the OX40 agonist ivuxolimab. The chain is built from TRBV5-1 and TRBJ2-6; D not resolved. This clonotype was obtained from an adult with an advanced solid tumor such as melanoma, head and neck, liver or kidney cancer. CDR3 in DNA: TGCGCCAGCAGCTTGGACAGGGCCAACGTCCTGACTTTC. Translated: CASSLDRANVLTF.